The rows below give T cell receptor beta chains drawn from one sample of a study of T cell responses to AZD1222 COVID-19 vaccine. This table comes from immunoSEQ multiplex PCR, and its TCRdb copy is limited to in-frame clones, with some not included. The sample comprises about 140,000 clones, just under 95% of which are singletons, and roughly 5% rests with the top ten. Source: peripheral blood, taken on day 0 of AZD1222 vaccination. These receptor sequences come from an adult in good health. CDR3s leave out the opening cysteine and the closing phenylalanine or tryptophan.

v_gene	j_gene	CDR3aa
TRBV20-1	TRBJ2-3	SASQGQGKTDTQY
TRBV14	TRBJ1-1	ASSQNGAGEETEAF
TRBV5-6	TRBJ2-7	ASSLSIYEQY
TRBV3-1/TRBV3-2	TRBJ1-1	ASSRKNRNTEAF
TRBV19	TRBJ2-1	ASSRAGASYNEQF
TRBV6-4	TRBJ2-3	ASSPGTGDSDTQY
TRBV28	TRBJ1-6	ASSLRSGVPLH
TRBV6-5	TRBJ2-3	ASSYSTSGNTDTQY
TRBV7-7	TRBJ2-5	ASSYGLAGVETQY
TRBV27	TRBJ2-3	ASSSYTGGKGDYTDTQY
TRBV7-9	TRBJ2-2	ASGANTGELF
TRBV23-1	TRBJ1-2	ASSQSSRPRGYT
TRBV28	TRBJ2-5	ASTRRDRFQETQY
TRBV2	TRBJ1-3	ASSNSNSGNTIY
TRBV25-1	TRBJ1-4	ASGETGRGEKLF
TRBV7-9	TRBJ2-2	ASSLETNTGELF
TRBV7-2	TRBJ1-3	ASSLEGGQGSSGNTIY
TRBV28	TRBJ2-7	ASSLGGTDSYEQY
TRBV6-5	TRBJ1-2	ASSPPGTGGNGYT
TRBV7-9	TRBJ2-5	ASSLARDRAKETQY
TRBV6-5	TRBJ1-5	ASSYRGGGDQPQH
TRBV19	TRBJ2-2	ASSPMTGGTGELF
TRBV9	TRBJ2-5	ASSHRDSRVETQY
TRBV21-1	TRBJ2-7	ASSKAGTSGEQY
TRBV13	TRBJ2-3	ASSPTGGGDTDTQY
TRBV5-1	TRBJ2-5	ASSLPGEKTQY
TRBV10-2	TRBJ1-6	ASSVDLSYNSPLH